This is a list of T cell receptor beta chains from one sample in a study of regulatory T cells in long-lasting Graves disease. Each CDR3 protein gets one entry after TCRdb re-called the multiplex PCR reads with MiXCR. Seen here are around 470,000 distinct CDR3 sequences, around 15% observed once, and the top ten hold more than 15%. This sample was also put to use in a study of T cells in Graves' hyperthyroidism and ophthalmopathy.

Sequences were derived from peripheral blood mononuclear cells (PBMCs), sampled at new diagnosis, from a patient treated with antithyroid drugs. These receptors came from a woman in her 50s with Graves disease. Each CDR3 is given with its conserved first and last residue. D genes are given only for firm matches. The listing skips clone size in some rows; elsewhere it reads once, few, many or a size class.

size: -
J: TRBJ1-1
D: -
V: TRBV7-8
CDR3: CASSSREGMNTEAFF
DNA: TGTGCCAGCAGCTCTCGAGAGGGGATGAACACTGAAGCTTTCTTT

size: few
J: TRBJ2-7
D: -
V: TRBV5-1
CDR3: CASSLGGWGSDTYEQYF
DNA: TGCGCCAGCAGCTTGGGGGGTTGGGGAAGTGATACCTACGAGCAGTACTTC

size: few
J: TRBJ2-5
D: TRBD2
V: TRBV19
CDR3: CASTNWTSGRAGETQYF
DNA: TGTGCCAGTACCAACTGGACTAGCGGGAGGGCTGGGGAGACCCAGTACTTC

size: few
J: TRBJ2-2
D: -
V: TRBV19
CDR3: CASSISPGTGELFF
DNA: TGTGCCAGTAGTATTTCACCGGGCACCGGGGAGCTGTTTTTT

size: few
J: TRBJ2-7
D: -
V: TRBV5-1
CDR3: CASSLAGVPTYEQYF
DNA: TGCGCCAGCAGCTTGGCCGGGGTACCTACCTACGAGCAGTACTTC

size: few
J: TRBJ2-7
D: TRBD2
V: TRBV11-2
CDR3: CASSQGTSWDEQYF
DNA: TGTGCCAGCAGCCAAGGGACTAGCTGGGACGAGCAGTACTTC

size: many
J: TRBJ2-5
D: -
V: TRBV2
CDR3: CASSDTGETQYF
DNA: TGTGCCAGCAGTGATACGGGAGAGACCCAGTACTTC

size: -
J: TRBJ2-5
D: TRBD2
V: TRBV7-9
CDR3: CASREAGQETQYF
DNA: TGTGCCAGCAGAGAAGCGGGGCAAGAGACCCAGTACTTC

size: many
J: TRBJ2-7
D: -
V: TRBV20-1
CDR3: CSATNYLSYEQYF
DNA: TGCAGTGCTACAAACTATCTCTCCTACGAGCAGTACTTC

size: many
J: TRBJ2-1
D: -
V: TRBV7-2
CDR3: CASSLWREESNEQFF
DNA: TGTGCCAGCAGCTTATGGAGGGAGGAGAGCAATGAGCAGTTCTTC

size: -
J: TRBJ2-7
D: -
V: TRBV3-1
CDR3: CASSQILRGYEQYF
DNA: TGTGCCAGCAGCCAGATTTTGAGGGGCTACGAGCAGTACTTC